Below, one T cell receptor (beta chain) is given with its context. Its specific antigen is unknown. No quality values exist for individual bases; no much larger clone is one base distant. The treatment or condition label corresponds to: high-dose cyclophosphamide on days +3 and +4 as single-agent GVHD prophylaxis. Busulfan and fludarabine conditioning, a related or unrelated marrow graft, and cyclophosphamide on days +3 and +4 were given to PTCy patients. The PTCy-treated patients were enrolled in a prospective multi-institutional clinical trial. Peripheral blood and bone marrow mononuclear cells were isolated by Ficoll-Hypaque density centrifugation and cryopreserved. For CDR1 and CDR2, the germline V gene lists SGHRS and YFSETQ. V is trimmed back by 4 bases and J by 1 base, and the junction contains 5 bases that no gene match accounts for. Including cysteine and phenylalanine, the CDR3 has 15 amino acids. CDR3 DNA only is kept here, 45 bases in frame from base 1.

Genomic DNA was the input for TRB sequencing, which was run either with the immunoSEQ assay at survey resolution or with the hsTCRB kit. The paper's data handling went like this. Initial read processing used immunoSEQ software, and repertoire analyses used the LymphoSeq R package. Clonality was calculated as 1 minus normalized Shannon entropy, and the Gini coefficient was also calculated for each TRB dataset. To infer phenotypes in unsorted samples, TRB sequences from sorted subsets of the recipient or donor were mapped onto the unsorted samples of the same recipient. TCRdb stores this immuneACCESS table with in-frame sequences only. Part of the clones is absent; in the studies checked, under half of the shortfall reflects unresolved V genes, and no reason is known for the rest. The V and J calls and clone size are taken from that table; D and trimming were inferred from the DNA. A total of 2,500 to 3,500 clones appear in this sample, 62% of them only once. The ten biggest clones cover about 15% of the sample.

The data are from a study of T cells after posttransplantation cyclophosphamide (dated by TCRdb to about 2016). Regarding the complete study: Using TRB sequencing, the study followed how the T cell repertoire rebuilt after myeloablative bone marrow transplantation with posttransplantation cyclophosphamide given as GVHD prophylaxis. Because TRA and TRB clonality correlated tightly in roughly nine samples, the subsequent TCR analyses were limited to TRB only. Antigen receptor sequencing was done on samples from some 35 PTCy-treated patients and from 15 to 20 related bone marrow donors of those patients. TRB sequencing was performed on blood from all 35 or so PTCy patients with 1-year posttransplant specimens. In 3 patients, TRB sequencing was also performed on up to roughly 3 more blood samples taken 2 to 5.2 years after transplant, and in 4 patients, pretransplant blood was also TRB-sequenced. Public TRB sequences were checked against a database of over 3,500 sequences associated with responses to pathogens, tumor antigens, self-antigens and alloantigens.

Paper-wide results and their limitations: The TRB repertoires of T cells infiltrating skin or GI tract showed only limited overlap with the TRB repertoires of T cells in blood. At 1-2 months, donor-recipient similarity was low but rose over the first year, and the later blood repertoires were often dominated by donor CD8+ memory clones. Across the roughly 48 patients, TRB clonality was highly associated with recipient CMV seropositivity and CMV reactivation, and diversity with PTCy was similar to that in the CNI/methotrexate controls.

The rearranged segments are TRBV5-1 and TRBJ2-1, with 7 junctional bases fitting TRBD2. The sequence was obtained from a male patient aged 55-69 years who received an allogeneic stem cell transplant from a related donor and was CMV-positive. Some T cells may originate with the graft donor following a transplant. The specimen was PBMCs, collected 30 days after allogeneic stem cell transplant with posttransplant cyclophosphamide. CDR3 region: CASSPLRESYNEQFF. The DNA is as follows: TGCGCCAGCAGCCCCTTGCGGGAGTCCTACAATGAGCAGTTCTTC.